Listed below are T cell receptor beta chains from one sample, sequenced in a study of post-analysis software for immune sequencing data. TCRdb re-called the PCR reads through MiXCR, storing one row per CDR3 protein. The sample carries 800,000 to 950,000 distinct CDR3 sequences, about 57% recorded once. The sequenced material came from blood. The origin of the receptors is a girl aged 10-17 years with multiple sclerosis. CDR3s include the opening cysteine and the closing phenylalanine or tryptophan. D genes are given only for firm matches. Part of the rows lack a size; the others show once, few, many or a class for expanded clones.

V: TRBV24-1
J: TRBJ2-7
D: TRBD1
size: -
CDR3: CATSERTGERDEQYF
DNA: TGTGCCACCAGTGAGAGAACAGGGGAGCGAGACGAGCAGTACTTC

V: TRBV29-1
J: TRBJ2-3
D: -
size: -
CDR3: CSVVTRLSTDTQYF
DNA: TGCAGCGTTGTCACTAGGCTTAGCACAGATACGCAGTATTTT

V: TRBV6-5
J: TRBJ1-2
D: -
size: few
CDR3: CASSSYTLRARYTF
DNA: TGTGCCAGCAGTTCCTATACCTTAAGGGCGCGCTACACCTTC

V: TRBV6-5
J: TRBJ2-1
D: TRBD2
size: -
CDR3: CASSYGGLAGGPSYNEQFF
DNA: TGTGCCAGCAGTTACGGAGGACTAGCGGGAGGGCCCTCCTACAATGAGCAGTTCTTC

V: TRBV15
J: TRBJ2-7
D: -
size: once
CDR3: CATSRARGRGEQYF
DNA: TGTGCCACCAGCAGAGCGCGAGGTAGAGGAGAGCAGTACTTC

V: TRBV14
J: TRBJ1-2
D: TRBD1
size: many
CDR3: CASSREGQSYGYTF
DNA: TGTGCCAGCAGCCGAGAGGGACAGTCCTATGGCTACACCTTC

V: TRBV9
J: TRBJ1-5
D: -
size: -
CDR3: CASSVDLGNQPQHF
DNA: TGTGCCAGCAGCGTAGATTTAGGGAATCAGCCCCAGCATTTT

V: TRBV5-1
J: TRBJ2-7
D: -
size: -
CDR3: CASSFTGSFSYEQYF
DNA: TGCGCCAGCAGCTTCACCGGGAGTTTCTCCTACGAGCAGTACTTC

V: TRBV29-1
J: TRBJ2-7
D: TRBD2
size: -
CDR3: CSVRTSGRACEQYF
DNA: TGCAGCGTTCGGACTAGCGGGAGGGCCTGCGAGCAGTACTTC

V: TRBV10-3
J: TRBJ2-3
D: TRBD2
size: few
CDR3: CAISPFSGSADTQYF
DNA: TGTGCCATCAGCCCCTTTAGCGGGAGCGCAGATACGCAGTATTTT

V: TRBV10-3
J: TRBJ2-1
D: TRBD2
size: few
CDR3: CAIKGSLAGSDEQFF
DNA: TGTGCCATCAAGGGCAGTCTAGCGGGGTCGGATGAGCAGTTCTTC

V: TRBV4-1
J: TRBJ2-3
D: TRBD2
size: -
CDR3: CASSQAGASGSWTDTQYF
DNA: TGCGCCAGCAGCCAAGCGGGGGCTAGCGGGAGTTGGACAGATACGCAGTATTTT

V: TRBV29-1
J: TRBJ2-7
D: TRBD2
size: -
CDR3: CSVGGSGIYNEQYF
DNA: TGCAGCGTTGGGGGGAGCGGGATCTACAATGAGCAGTACTTC

V: TRBV10-3
J: TRBJ2-7
D: -
size: -
CDR3: CAIRGASSYEQYF
DNA: TGTGCCATCAGGGGTGCGTCGTCCTACGAGCAGTACTTC

V: TRBV6-1
J: TRBJ2-6
D: TRBD2
size: few
CDR3: CATTREGLKHSGANVLTF
DNA: TGTGCAACCACCCGGGAGGGACTCAAGCATTCTGGGGCCAACGTCCTGACTTTC

V: TRBV9
J: TRBJ1-1
D: -
size: -
CDR3: CASSPRGGAGNTEAFF
DNA: TGTGCCAGCAGCCCAAGGGGGGGGGCGGGGAACACTGAAGCTTTCTTT

V: TRBV29-1
J: TRBJ1-2
D: -
size: few
CDR3: CSVDNRAGVNYGYTF
DNA: TGCAGCGTTGATAACAGGGCCGGAGTTAACTATGGCTACACCTTC

V: TRBV18
J: TRBJ1-2
D: -
size: few
CDR3: CASSQVRYGYTF
DNA: TGTGCCAGCTCACAGGTCCGCTATGGCTACACCTTC

V: TRBV20-1
J: TRBJ2-5
D: TRBD2
size: many
CDR3: CSARRLAGNQETQYF
DNA: TGCAGTGCCCGACGACTAGCGGGGAACCAAGAGACCCAGTACTTC

V: TRBV29-1
J: TRBJ2-2
D: TRBD1
size: -
CDR3: CSVDGQGWGTGELFF
DNA: TGCAGCGTGGACGGACAGGGATGGGGCACCGGGGAGCTGTTTTTT

V: TRBV5-1
J: TRBJ1-1
D: -
size: -
CDR3: CASGLLALDTEAFF
DNA: TGCGCCAGCGGACTCCTGGCGCTTGACACTGAAGCTTTCTTT

V: TRBV12-3/TRBV12-4
J: TRBJ2-3
D: TRBD2
size: few
CDR3: CASRKTSGSTDTQYF
DNA: TGTGCCAGCAGAAAGACTAGCGGGAGCACAGATACGCAGTATTTT

V: TRBV29-1
J: TRBJ1-1
D: -
size: few
CDR3: CSVHRFGAGDTEAFF
DNA: TGCAGCGTGCACAGATTTGGTGCAGGGGACACTGAAGCTTTCTTT